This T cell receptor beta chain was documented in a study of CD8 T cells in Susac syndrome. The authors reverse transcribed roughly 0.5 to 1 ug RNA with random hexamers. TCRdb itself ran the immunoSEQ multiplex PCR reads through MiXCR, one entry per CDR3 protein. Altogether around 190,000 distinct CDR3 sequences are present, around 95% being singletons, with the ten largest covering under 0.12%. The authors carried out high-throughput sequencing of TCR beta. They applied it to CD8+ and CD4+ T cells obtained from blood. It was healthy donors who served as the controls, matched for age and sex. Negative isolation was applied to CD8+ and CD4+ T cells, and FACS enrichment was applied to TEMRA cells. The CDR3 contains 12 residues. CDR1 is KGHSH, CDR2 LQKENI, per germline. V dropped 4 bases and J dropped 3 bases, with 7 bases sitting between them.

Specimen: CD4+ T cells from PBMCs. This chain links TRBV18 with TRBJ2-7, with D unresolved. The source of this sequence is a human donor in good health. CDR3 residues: CASSLDLYEQYF. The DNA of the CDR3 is TGTGCCAGCTCACTCGATCTCTACGAGCAGTACTTC.